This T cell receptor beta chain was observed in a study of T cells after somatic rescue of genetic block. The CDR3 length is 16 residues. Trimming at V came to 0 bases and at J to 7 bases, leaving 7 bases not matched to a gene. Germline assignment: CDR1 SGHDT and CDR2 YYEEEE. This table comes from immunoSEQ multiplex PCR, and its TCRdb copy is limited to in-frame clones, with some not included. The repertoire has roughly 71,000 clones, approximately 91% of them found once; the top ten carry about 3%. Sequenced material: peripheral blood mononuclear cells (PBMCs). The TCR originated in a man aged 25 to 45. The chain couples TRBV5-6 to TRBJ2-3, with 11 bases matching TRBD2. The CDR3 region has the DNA TGTGCCAGCAGCTTGGGTAGCGGGGGGGCCATCCATACGCAGTATTTT. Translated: CASSLGSGGAIHTQYF.